The 24 T cell receptor beta chains below all came from one sample that was sequenced in a study of T cell repertoires in cytomegalovirus infection. MiXCR was run by TCRdb on the reads, yielding one entry per CDR3 protein. The sample shows some 900,000 distinct CDR3 sequences, 32% of them seen only once. These receptors have no identified antigens. The sample here was cultured CD8+ T cells from PBMCs, taken from culture after CMV antigen stimulation. All receptors come from a human donor in good health (CMV status not recorded). Some clones in this sample may be carry-over from other donors' samples.

This clonotype was detected a few times. This CDR3 reads CASSQDGTGYFLEQFF. The CDR3 DNA reads as TGCGCCAGCAGCCAAGACGGGACAGGATACTTTTTGGAGCAGTTCTTC. This sequence joins TRBV4-3 and TRBJ2-1; 8 bases match TRBD1. The V and J ends lost 0 bases and 10 bases, in that order; junction bases with no gene match: 11. Germline V gives CDR1 LGHNA, CDR2 YSLEER. The CDR3 length is 16 residues.

The chain is built from TRBV7-9 and TRBJ1-1; possible D gene TRBD1, 5 bases. Trimming cost V 4 bases and J 0 bases, with 18 bases left between them. Germline assignment: CDR1 SEHNR and CDR2 FQNEAQ (reference sequence). CDR3 length: 17 residues. The CDR3 reads CASSSNLPGRMNTEAFF. CDR3 in DNA: TGTGCCAGCAGCTCGAACCTCCCGGGACGGATGAACACTGAAGCTTTCTTT.

This clonotype was seen more than once but under ten times. This chain connects TRBV7-2 to TRBJ1-6; 8 bases line up with TRBD1. CDR1 is SGHTA and CDR2 is FQGNSA in the germline V gene. The CDR3 is made up of 15 amino acids. Trimming took 2 bases from V and 7 from J; bases not matched to a gene: 4. CDR3: CASSLQDRENSPLHF. The CDR3 coding sequence is TGTGCCAGCAGCTTACAGGACAGGGAGAATTCACCCCTCCACTTT.

The V gene is TRBV4-1, the J gene TRBJ2-7; 8 positions match TRBD1. Germline V gene sequence: CDR1 MGHRA, CDR2 YSYEKL. This CDR3 spans 15 amino acids. V gave up 3 bases and J gave up 5 bases; unmatched junction bases: 9. Written as DNA, the CDR3 is TGCGCCAGCAGCCAGTATAACAGGGGGATAGACGAGCAGTACTTC. It codes for CASSQYNRGIDEQYF.

The genes are TRBV7-6 and TRBJ1-6; a possible D gene is TRBD1 (6 bases). The length of the CDR3 is 16 residues. V was trimmed by 6 bases and J by 10 bases, leaving 22 bases between them. Germline loops: CDR1 SGHVS, CDR2 FNYEAQ. The CDR3, as DNA: TGTGCCAGCAGTCCCGGGGGCTACAGGGAGGGCTCACCCCTCCACTTT. Translation: CASSPGGYREGSPLHF.

The rearrangement joins TRBV15 to TRBJ2-2, with D perhaps TRBD1 or TRBD2 (5 bases each). The CDR3 runs 17 residues. Trimming stripped 0 bases from V and 1 base from J, with 12 bases between. From germline, CDR1 is LNHNV and CDR2 YYDKDF (reference sequence). The CDR3 nucleotides are TGTGCCACCAGCAGAGATAGAGGGGTTATGAACACCGGGGAGCTGTTTTTT. It encodes CATSRDRGVMNTGELFF.

This clonotype has just a few counts. The gene calls are TRBV6-6 and TRBJ1-2; no firm D call. The germline V gene has CDR1 MNHNY and CDR2 SVGAGI (reference sequence). The length of the CDR3 is 10 residues. V was shortened by 10 bases and J by 2 bases, with 5 bases between the two germline ends. As DNA, the CDR3 is TGTGCCACACTAAACTATGGCTACACCTTC. Translation: CATLNYGYTF.

This chain joins TRBV7-6 and TRBJ2-2; possible D gene TRBD2, 6 bases. The CDR3 extends over 16 amino acids. Germline CDR1 reads SGHVS; CDR2 reads FNYEAQ. V was pared by 5 bases and J by 5 bases, with 18 bases between. CDR3 bases: TGTGCCAGCAGCCCCCAGGGAGGACGGGGGACCGGGGAGCTGTTTTTT. Its protein product is CASSPQGGRGTGELFF. Full variable domain (outside the CDR3, taken from reference TRBV7-6 and TRBJ2-2): GAGVSQSPRYKVTKRGQDVALRCDPISGHVSLYWYRQALGQGPEFLTYFNYEAQQDKSGLPNDRFSAERPEGSISTLTIQRTEQRDSAMYRCASSPQGGRGTGELFFGEGSRLTVL.

About this clonotype: One end of the junction is discordant with germline, which a read error may explain. The rearrangement links TRBV19 to TRBJ1-1, with TRBD1 identical over 9 bases. In germline, CDR1 is LNHDA, CDR2 SQIVND (reference sequence). This CDR3 has 16 residues. The CDR3 here is CVSRYDRGGVNTEAFF. In DNA, the CDR3 is TGTGTCAGTAGGTACGACAGGGGGGGGGTGAACACTGAAGCTTTCTTT.

This chain joins TRBV7-4 and TRBJ1-1; perhaps TRBD1 as D (5 bases). This CDR3 has 15 amino acids. Trimming cost V 5 bases and J 0 bases, with 13 bases left between them. Germline-derived CDR1 and CDR2 are SGHVT and SQSDAQ. CDR3 amino acids: CASSPEQGLNTEAFF. The CDR3 DNA follows: TGTGCCAGCAGCCCAGAGCAGGGCCTGAACACTGAAGCTTTCTTT. Full variable domain (missing parts from reference TRBV7-4 and TRBJ1-1): GAGVSQSPRYKVAKRGRDVALRCDSISGHVTLYWYRQTLGQGSEVLTYSQSDAQRDKSGRPSGRFSAERPERSVSTLKIQRTEQGDSAVYLCASSPEQGLNTEAFFGQGTRLTVV.

This clonotype was detected only a few times. The chain employs TRBV4-1 and TRBJ2-2, with a possible D match to TRBD2 (6 bases). Germline CDR1 reads MGHRA; CDR2 reads YSYEKL. CDR3 length equals 14 residues. Trimming cost V 1 base and J 6 bases, with 9 bases left between them. The CDR3 DNA is TGCGCCAGCAGCCAAGGCCCTAGCGCCGGGGAGCTGTTTTTT. It codes for CASSQGPSAGELFF.

Here the CDR3 DNA reads TGTGCCAGCAGTGGGACAGGGAACCATTCCCCTATCTATGGCTACACCTTC. Residues: CASSGTGNHSPIYGYTF. The J gene is TRBJ1-2, the V gene TRBV2; 8 bases match TRBD1. CDR1 is SNHLY and CDR2 is FYNNEI in the germline V gene. The V segment lost 4 bases and the J segment 4 bases; nucleotides outside the gene matches: 14. The CDR3 runs 17 residues.

This clonotype showed up many times. The chain is built from TRBV7-9 and TRBJ2-5, with 7 bases fitting TRBD1. The CDR3 is 19 residues long. With 1 base clipped from V and 0 bases from J, the junction kept 14 bases outside the gene matches. Germline V lookup: CDR1 SEHNR, CDR2 FQNEAQ (reference sequence). CDR3 in DNA: TGTGCCAGCAGCTTAGATCCTTCATTAACAGGGGCCTACCAAGAGACCCAGTACTTC. It codes for CASSLDPSLTGAYQETQYF.

This clonotype was observed a single time. The conserved phenylalanine or tryptophan normally closing the CDR3 is absent here, so this likely arose from a read error. The V gene is TRBV6-5, the J gene TRBJ1-4, with D unresolved. In germline, CDR1 is MNHEY, CDR2 SVGAGI. Trimming cost V 4 bases and J 1 base, with 13 bases left between them. This CDR3 region has 16 residues. CDR3 bases: TGTGCCAGCAGTTCTAGCAAAATTGGAACTAATGAAAAACTGTTTATT. Translation: CASSSSKIGTNEKLFI.

The chain has TRBV18 and TRBJ1-1; 7 positions match TRBD1. With V trimmed by 2 bases and J by 4 bases, 7 bases remained unmatched. The CDR3 has 15 residues. CDR1 is KGHSH, CDR2 LQKENI, per germline. The CDR3 DNA reads as TGTGCCAGCTCACCAGGAGGGGGCTGGATCACTGAAGCTTTCTTT. This gives the protein CASSPGGGWITEAFF.

This clonotype showed up just a few times. This chain connects TRBV5-8 to TRBJ1-6; D unclear. The CDR3 length is 16 residues. V dropped 4 bases and J dropped 2 bases, with 13 bases sitting between them. Germline CDR1 is SGHTS and CDR2 is YDEGEE. CDR3 region: CASSPLAGTYNSPLHF. The CDR3 bases are TGTGCCAGCAGCCCTTTGGCCGGCACCTATAATTCACCCCTCCACTTT.

A few counts support this clonotype. This chain links TRBV6-5 with TRBJ2-7; TRBD2 matches 8 bases. Germline CDR1 and CDR2: MNHEY and SVGAGI. V shed 0 bases and J 1 base; nucleotides not matched to a gene: 2. The CDR3 is made up of 15 amino acids. The CDR3 region is CASSYSGTRSYEQYF. In DNA form, the CDR3 reads TGTGCCAGCAGTTACTCCGGGACTAGATCCTACGAGCAGTACTTC.

CDR3 nucleotides: TGTGCCAGCAGCGTATCGACAAAATACAATGAGCAGTTCTTC. This gives the protein CASSVSTKYNEQFF. The rearrangement uses TRBV9 and TRBJ2-1, with D uncertain. The CDR3 length is 14 residues. The V end was cut by 1 base, the J end by 4 bases, with 9 bases between. The germline CDR1 and CDR2 sequences are SGDLS and YYNGEE.

This clonotype came up a few times. V gene TRBV12-3 or TRBV12-4 combines with J gene TRBJ2-1; tentatively, D is TRBD1 or TRBD2 (5 bases each). The V gene lost 10 bases and the J gene lost 11 bases, with 15 bases spanning the gap. The CDR3 totals 11 residues. CDR3 DNA: TGTGCCATCCAGTCCGAGGGACAGCAGTTCTTC. Protein product: CAIQSEGQQFF.

The chain joins TRBV25-1 to TRBJ1-2, with D possibly being TRBD1 (6 bases). Germline loops: CDR1 MGHDK, CDR2 SYGVNS. V was cut by 8 bases and J by 1 base, with 14 bases left in between. The CDR3 is made up of 14 amino acids. In DNA form, the CDR3 reads TGTGCCAGCCCTAAAAACAGGGATAACTATGGCTACACCTTC. This translates into CASPKNRDNYGYTF.

This sequence joins TRBV7-9 and TRBJ2-1; 9 bases match TRBD2. This CDR3 spans 18 amino acids. Germline assignment: CDR1 SEHNR and CDR2 FQNEAQ (reference sequence). The J segment lost 3 bases and the V segment lost 0 bases, leaving 9 bases of the junction unmatched. CDR3 bases: TGTGCCAGCAGCTTAGCGGTGTCTAGCGGGGAACACTACAATGAGCAGTTCTTC. It yields the protein CASSLAVSSGEHYNEQFF. The whole variable domain, remainder taken from reference TRBV7-9 and TRBJ2-1, is DTGVSQNPRHKITKRGQNVTFRCDPISEHNRLYWYRQTLGQGPEFLTYFQNEAQLEKSRLLSDRFSAERPKGSFSTLEIQRTEQGDSAMYLCASSLAVSSGEHYNEQFFGPGTRLTVL.

The V and J genes are TRBV19 and TRBJ1-1, with D possibly being TRBD1 (6 bases). Trimming took off 8 bases at V and 1 base at J, with 14 bases between the two ends. The V gene's germline CDR1 is LNHDA and CDR2 SQIVND (reference sequence). This CDR3 is 14 amino acids long. CDR3 bases: TGTGCCAGTTCTACAGGGATGGGGAACACTGAAGCTTTCTTT. Encoded protein: CASSTGMGNTEAFF.

This sequence joins TRBV7-1 and TRBJ2-2, with D tentatively TRBD1 (5 bases). TRBV7-1 carries the ORF label, with uncertain function. This CDR3 comprises 15 residues. V lost 6 bases, J lost 0 bases, and 11 bases lay in between. As DNA, the CDR3 is TGTGCCAGCAGATCCGGACATTCGAACACCGGGGAGCTGTTTTTT. The encoded protein is CASRSGHSNTGELFF.

This clonotype was picked up many times. V and J are TRBV7-6 and TRBJ2-1; D ambiguous. The CDR3 totals 12 residues. Germline V gives CDR1 SGHVS, CDR2 FNYEAQ. V shed 5 bases and J shed 7 bases, with 9 bases lying between them. The CDR3 bases are TGTGCCAGCAGCATCCTGGGGAATGAGCAGTTCTTC. This encodes CASSILGNEQFF.